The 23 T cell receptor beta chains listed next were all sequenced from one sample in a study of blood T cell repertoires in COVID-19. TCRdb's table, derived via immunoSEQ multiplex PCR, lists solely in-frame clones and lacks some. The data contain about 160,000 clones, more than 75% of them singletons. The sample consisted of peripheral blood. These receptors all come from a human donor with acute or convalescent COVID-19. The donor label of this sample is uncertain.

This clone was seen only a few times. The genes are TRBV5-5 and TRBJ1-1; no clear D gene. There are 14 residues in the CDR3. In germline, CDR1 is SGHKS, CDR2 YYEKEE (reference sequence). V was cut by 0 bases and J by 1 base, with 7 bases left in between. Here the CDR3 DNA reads TGTGCCAGCAGCTTGGTATGGCAGAACACTGAAGCTTTCTTT. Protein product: CASSLVWQNTEAFF.

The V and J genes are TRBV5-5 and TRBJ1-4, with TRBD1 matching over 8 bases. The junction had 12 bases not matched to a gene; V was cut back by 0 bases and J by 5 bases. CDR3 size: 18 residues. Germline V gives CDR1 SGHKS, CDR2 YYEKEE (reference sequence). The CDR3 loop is CASSLGRGQGVENEKLFF. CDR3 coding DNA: TGTGCCAGCAGCTTGGGCAGGGGGCAAGGAGTTGAGAATGAAAAACTGTTTTTT.

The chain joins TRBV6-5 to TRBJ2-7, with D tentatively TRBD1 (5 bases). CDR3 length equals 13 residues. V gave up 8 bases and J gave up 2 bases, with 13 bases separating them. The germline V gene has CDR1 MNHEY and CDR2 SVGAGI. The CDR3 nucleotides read TGTGCCAGCTTTCAGGGTAGCCCCTACGAGCAGTACTTC. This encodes CASFQGSPYEQYF.

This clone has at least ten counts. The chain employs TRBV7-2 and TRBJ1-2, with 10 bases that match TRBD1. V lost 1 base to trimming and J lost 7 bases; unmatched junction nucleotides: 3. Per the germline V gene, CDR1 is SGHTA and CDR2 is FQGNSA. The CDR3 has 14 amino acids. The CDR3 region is CASSLDRQGAGYTF. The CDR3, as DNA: TGTGCCAGCAGCTTAGACCGACAGGGGGCTGGCTACACCTTC.

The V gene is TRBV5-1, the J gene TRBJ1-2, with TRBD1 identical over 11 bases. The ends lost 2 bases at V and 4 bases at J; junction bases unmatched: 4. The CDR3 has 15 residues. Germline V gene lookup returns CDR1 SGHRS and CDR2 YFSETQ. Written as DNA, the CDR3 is TGCGCCAGCAGCTTTGGACAGGGGGCTGGCTATGGCTACACCTTC. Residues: CASSFGQGAGYGYTF.

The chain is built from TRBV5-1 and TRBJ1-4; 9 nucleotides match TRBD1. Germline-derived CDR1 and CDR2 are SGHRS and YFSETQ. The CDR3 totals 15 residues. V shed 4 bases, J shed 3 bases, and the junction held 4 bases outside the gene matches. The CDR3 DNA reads TGCGCCAGCAGCGATACAGGGGGCTCTAATGAAAAACTGTTTTTT. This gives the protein CASSDTGGSNEKLFF.

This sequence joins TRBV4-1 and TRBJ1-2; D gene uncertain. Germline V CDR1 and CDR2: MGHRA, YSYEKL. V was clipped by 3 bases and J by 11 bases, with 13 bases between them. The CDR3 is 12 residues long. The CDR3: CASSHIRGVYTF. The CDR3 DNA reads TGCGCCAGCAGCCACATACGAGGCGTGTACACCTTC.

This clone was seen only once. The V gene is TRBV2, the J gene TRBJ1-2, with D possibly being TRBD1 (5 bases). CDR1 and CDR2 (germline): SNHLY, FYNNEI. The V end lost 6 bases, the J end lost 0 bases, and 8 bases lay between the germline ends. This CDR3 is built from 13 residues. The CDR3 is CASSAQANYGYTF. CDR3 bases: TGTGCCAGCAGCGCACAGGCTAACTATGGCTACACCTTC.

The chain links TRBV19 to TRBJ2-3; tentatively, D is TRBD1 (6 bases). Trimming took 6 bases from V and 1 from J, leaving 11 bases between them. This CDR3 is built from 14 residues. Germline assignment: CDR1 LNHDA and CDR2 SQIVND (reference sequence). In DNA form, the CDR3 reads TGTGCCAGTAGCAAGACAGGAGGCACAGATACGCAGTATTTT. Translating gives CASSKTGGTDTQYF.

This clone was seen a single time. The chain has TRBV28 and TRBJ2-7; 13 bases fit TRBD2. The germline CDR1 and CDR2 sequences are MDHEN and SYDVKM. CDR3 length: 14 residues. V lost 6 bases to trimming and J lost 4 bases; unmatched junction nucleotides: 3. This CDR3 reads CASSRTSGGYEQYF. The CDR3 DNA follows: TGTGCCAGCAGCCGGACTAGCGGGGGTTACGAGCAGTACTTC. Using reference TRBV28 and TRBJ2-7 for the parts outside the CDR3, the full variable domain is DVKVTQSSRYLVKRTGEKVFLECVQDMDHENMFWYRQDPGLGLRLIYFSYDVKMKEKGDIPEGYSVSREKKERFSLILESASTNQTSMYLCASSRTSGGYEQYFGPGTRLTVT.

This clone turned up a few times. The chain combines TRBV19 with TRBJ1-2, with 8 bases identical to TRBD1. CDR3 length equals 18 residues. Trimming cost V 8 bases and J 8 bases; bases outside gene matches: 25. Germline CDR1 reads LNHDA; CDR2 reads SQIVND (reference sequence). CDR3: CASHTSRTGTAGLGGYTF. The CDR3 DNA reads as TGTGCCAGTCACACATCGCGGACAGGGACGGCAGGGCTAGGCGGCTACACCTTC.

The CDR3 reads CASSITGGEKLFF. The DNA of the CDR3 is TGTGCCAGTAGTATAACCGGCGGCGAAAAACTGTTTTTT. This chain connects TRBV19 to TRBJ1-4; D remains unclear. Germline V lookup: CDR1 LNHDA, CDR2 SQIVND (reference sequence). Trimming removed 2 bases at V and 8 bases at J, with 9 bases between. This CDR3 has 13 amino acids.

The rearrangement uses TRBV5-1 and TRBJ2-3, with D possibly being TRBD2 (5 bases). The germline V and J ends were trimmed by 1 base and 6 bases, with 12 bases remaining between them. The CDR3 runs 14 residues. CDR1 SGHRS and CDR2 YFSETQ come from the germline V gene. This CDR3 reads CASSLSGERDTQYF. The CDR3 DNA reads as TGCGCCAGCAGCTTGTCCGGGGAGAGGGATACGCAGTATTTT.

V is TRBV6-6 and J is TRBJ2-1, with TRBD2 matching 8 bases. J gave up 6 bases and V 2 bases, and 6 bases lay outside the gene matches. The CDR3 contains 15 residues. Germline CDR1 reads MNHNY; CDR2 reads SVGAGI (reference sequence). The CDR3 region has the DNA TGTGCCAGCAGTTACGCGGGGGGTCCAACCAATGAGCAGTTCTTC. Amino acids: CASSYAGGPTNEQFF.

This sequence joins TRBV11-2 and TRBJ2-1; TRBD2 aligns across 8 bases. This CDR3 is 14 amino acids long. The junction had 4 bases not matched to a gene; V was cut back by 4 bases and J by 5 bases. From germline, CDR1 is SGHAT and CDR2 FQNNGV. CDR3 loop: CASSSGLADNEQFF. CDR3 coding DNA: TGTGCCAGCAGCTCAGGACTAGCCGACAATGAGCAGTTCTTC.

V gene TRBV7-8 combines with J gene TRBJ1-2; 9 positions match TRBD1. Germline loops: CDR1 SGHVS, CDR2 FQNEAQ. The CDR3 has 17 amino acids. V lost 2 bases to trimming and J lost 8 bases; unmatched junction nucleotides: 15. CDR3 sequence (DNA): TGTGCCAGCAGCTTATTAGGACAGGGGAGGACCCTAGACGGCTACACCTTC. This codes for CASSLLGQGRTLDGYTF.

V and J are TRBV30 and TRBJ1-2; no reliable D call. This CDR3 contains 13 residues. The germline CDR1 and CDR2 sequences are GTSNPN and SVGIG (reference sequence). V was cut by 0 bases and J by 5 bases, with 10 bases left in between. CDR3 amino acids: CAWSVVTGYGYTF. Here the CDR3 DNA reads TGTGCCTGGAGTGTAGTGACGGGATATGGCTACACCTTC.

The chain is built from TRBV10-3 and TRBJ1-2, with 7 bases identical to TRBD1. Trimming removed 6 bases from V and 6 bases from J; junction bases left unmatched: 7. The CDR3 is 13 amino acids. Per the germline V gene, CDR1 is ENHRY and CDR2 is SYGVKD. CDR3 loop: CAIRADREDGYTF. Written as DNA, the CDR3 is TGTGCCATCAGGGCAGACAGGGAGGATGGCTACACCTTC.

The CDR3 bases are TGTGCCAGCAGCGTGTCAAGCGACGAGCAGTTCTTC. The encoded protein is CASSVSSDEQFF. The V and J genes are TRBV9 and TRBJ2-1; D is uncertain. Trimming removed 2 bases at V and 10 bases at J, with 10 bases between. The CDR3 is 12 amino acids. Germline loops: CDR1 SGDLS, CDR2 YYNGEE.

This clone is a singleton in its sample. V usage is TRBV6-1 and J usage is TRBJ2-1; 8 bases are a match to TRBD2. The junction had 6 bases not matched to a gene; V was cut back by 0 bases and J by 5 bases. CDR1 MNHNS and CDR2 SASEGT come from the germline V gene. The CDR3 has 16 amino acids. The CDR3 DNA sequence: TGTGCCAGCAGTGAAGCGTTCGGGGGGGCTCACAATGAGCAGTTCTTC. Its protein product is CASSEAFGGAHNEQFF.

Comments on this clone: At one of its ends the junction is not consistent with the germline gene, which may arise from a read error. In DNA form, the CDR3 reads TGTGCCAGCAGTAGATGGGGTCAGGGGGACAGTGGCTACACCTTC. Protein sequence: CASSRWGQGDSGYTF. The chain has TRBV19 and TRBJ1-2; 7 bases are shared with TRBD1. CDR1 and CDR2 (germline): LNHDA, SQIVND (reference sequence). This CDR3 is built from 15 residues. Based on the CDR3 plus reference TRBV19 and TRBJ1-2, the full variable domain is DGGITQSPKYLFRKEGQNVTLSCEQNLNHDAMYWYRQDPGQGLRLIYYSQIVNDFQKGDIAEGYSVSREKKESFPLTVTSAQKNPTAFYLCASSRWGQGDSGYTFGSGTRLTVV.

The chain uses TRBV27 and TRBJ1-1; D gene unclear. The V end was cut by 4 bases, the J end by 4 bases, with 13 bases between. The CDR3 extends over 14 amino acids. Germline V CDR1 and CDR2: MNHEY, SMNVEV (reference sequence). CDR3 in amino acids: CASSSRMVGTEAFF. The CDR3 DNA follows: TGTGCCAGCAGTTCCAGGATGGTAGGCACTGAAGCTTTCTTT.

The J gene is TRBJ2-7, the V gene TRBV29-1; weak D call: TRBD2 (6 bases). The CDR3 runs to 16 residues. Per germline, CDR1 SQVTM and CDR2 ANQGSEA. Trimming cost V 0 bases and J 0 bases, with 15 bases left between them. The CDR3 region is CSVEEAGLRGSYEQYF. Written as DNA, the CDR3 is TGCAGCGTTGAAGAGGCGGGATTACGAGGCTCCTACGAGCAGTACTTC.